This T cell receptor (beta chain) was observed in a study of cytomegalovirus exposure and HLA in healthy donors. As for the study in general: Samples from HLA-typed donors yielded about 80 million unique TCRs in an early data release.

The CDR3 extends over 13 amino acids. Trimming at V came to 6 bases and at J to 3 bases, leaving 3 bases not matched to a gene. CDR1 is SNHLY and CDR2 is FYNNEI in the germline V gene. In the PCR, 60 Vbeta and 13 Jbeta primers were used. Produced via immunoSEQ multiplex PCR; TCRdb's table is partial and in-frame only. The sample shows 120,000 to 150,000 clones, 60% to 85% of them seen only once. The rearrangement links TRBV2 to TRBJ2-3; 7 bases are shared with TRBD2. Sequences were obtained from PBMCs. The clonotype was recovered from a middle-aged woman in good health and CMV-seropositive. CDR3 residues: CASRVGGTDTQYF. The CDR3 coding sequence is TGTGCCAGCAGGGTGGGAGGGACAGATACGCAGTATTTT.